This TCR beta chain was identified in a study of blood T cell repertoires in COVID-19. The V end was cut by 5 bases, the J end by 5 bases, with 9 bases between. CDR3 size: 13 residues. Germline CDR1 is SGHTA and CDR2 is FQGNSA. Assay: immunoSEQ multiplex PCR; the TCRdb copy retains only in-frame clones and omits some. Of fewer than 150,000 clones listed, approximately 86% were seen once; the top ten hold about 18%. This clone is a singleton in its sample. The sequence was collected from a woman in her forties or fifties who had recovered from COVID-19. The V call is TRBV7-2, the J call TRBJ2-2; D not certain. Sequencing was performed on peripheral blood. The CDR3 coding sequence is TGTGCCAGCAGCCCCTTAACAACCGGGGAGCTGTTTTTT. Residues: CASSPLTTGELFF.